These 19 T cell receptor beta chains originate from one sample sequenced in a study of siplizumab effects on memory and regulatory T cells. Libraries were prepared by immunoSEQ multiplex PCR; TCRdb keeps only in-frame clonotypes and omits some of them. The profile shows nearly 95,000 clones, nearly 95% of them singletons. Specimen: non-Treg CD4+ T cells sorted from blood. Receptors were obtained from a human donor in good health.

The CDR3 region has the DNA TGTGCCAGCAGTGTCGAACAGGGACGAAACACCATATATTTT. It specifies CASSVEQGRNTIYF. The chain has TRBV2 and TRBJ1-3; tentative D call: TRBD1 (6 bases). The CDR3 consists of 14 residues. The germline V gene encodes CDR1 SNHLY and CDR2 FYNNEI. Trimming removed 4 bases from V and 5 bases from J, with 12 bases in between.

The V gene is TRBV6-6, the J gene TRBJ2-7; TRBD1 is a possible D gene (5 bases). CDR1 MNHNY and CDR2 SVGAGI come from the germline V gene (reference sequence). The CDR3 extends over 13 amino acids. V lost 2 bases and J lost 9, with 14 bases in between. Here the CDR3 reads CASSYDGYQGQYF. In DNA, the CDR3 is TGTGCCAGCAGTTACGACGGCTATCAGGGGCAGTACTTC.

The genes are TRBV5-3 and TRBJ1-1; D gene unclear. TRBV5-3 is an ORF, with its function uncertain. V was shortened by 4 bases and J by 2 bases, with 3 bases between the two germline ends. This CDR3 region has 11 residues. The CDR3 sequence: CARSRNTEAFF. The CDR3 nucleotides read TGTGCCAGAAGCCGCAACACTGAAGCTTTCTTT.

The V gene is TRBV6-1, the J gene TRBJ1-2; a weak D match, TRBD1 (6 bases). V was pared by 0 bases and J by 4 bases, with 12 bases between. Germline V gene data show CDR1 as MNHNS and CDR2 as SASEGT. The CDR3 is 15 amino acids. The chain's CDR3 is CASSEAGGTSYGYTF. The CDR3 region has the DNA TGTGCCAGCAGTGAAGCGGGGGGCACCAGCTATGGCTACACCTTC.

This chain joins TRBV19 and TRBJ1-1; D is unclear. CDR1 is LNHDA, CDR2 SQIVND, per germline (reference sequence). This CDR3 has 14 amino acids. The germline V and J ends were trimmed by 2 bases and 3 bases, with 10 bases remaining between them. CDR3 sequence: CASSITGSDTEAFF. CDR3 nucleotide sequence: TGTGCCAGTAGTATAACGGGGAGCGACACTGAAGCTTTCTTT.

The rearrangement joins TRBV4-1 to TRBJ1-3, with a possible D match to TRBD1 (5 bases). The CDR3 extends over 14 amino acids. V was shortened by 3 bases and J by 4 bases, with 10 bases between the two germline ends. Germline CDR1 and CDR2: MGHRA and YSYEKL. CDR3 sequence: CASSQLRTGNTIYF. The CDR3 DNA is TGCGCCAGCAGCCAGCTAAGGACAGGAAACACCATATATTTT.

The chain uses TRBV19 and TRBJ2-7; maybe TRBD2 (5 bases). Trimming removed 6 bases from V and 4 bases from J, with 13 bases in between. CDR3 size: 13 residues. CDR1 and CDR2 (germline): LNHDA, SQIVND (reference sequence). CDR3 sequence (DNA): TGTGCCAGTAGCGTTGGACTCATATACGAGCAGTACTTC. Amino acid sequence: CASSVGLIYEQYF. Complete variable domain (other parts from reference TRBV19 and TRBJ2-7): DGGITQSPKYLFRKEGQNVTLSCEQNLNHDAMYWYRQDPGQGLRLIYYSQIVNDFQKGDIAEGYSVSREKKESFPLTVTSAQKNPTAFYLCASSVGLIYEQYFGPGTRLTVT.

V is TRBV5-1 and J is TRBJ2-2; 8 bases map to TRBD1. Germline-derived CDR1 and CDR2 are SGHRS and YFSETQ. J gave up 6 bases and V 0 bases, and 7 bases lay outside the gene matches. The CDR3 consists of 16 residues. The CDR3 bases are TGCGCCAGCAGCTTGGGACCCACAGGGGGGTCCGGGGAGCTGTTTTTT. Translation: CASSLGPTGGSGELFF. Drawing the rest from reference TRBV5-1 and TRBJ2-2, the complete variable domain is KAGVTQTPRYLIKTRGQQVTLSCSPISGHRSVSWYQQTPGQGLQFLFEYFSETQRNKGNFPGRFSGRQFSNSRSEMNVSTLELGDSALYLCASSLGPTGGSGELFFGEGSRLTVL.

The V and J genes are TRBV5-1 and TRBJ2-1; the D gene could be TRBD1 or TRBD2 (5 bases each). CDR1 and CDR2 (germline): SGHRS, YFSETQ. Between the trimmed V and J ends, which lost 4 bases and 9 bases, there was a span of 14 bases. The CDR3 totals 13 residues. The CDR3 protein is CASSPIVGGEQFF. The CDR3 bases are TGCGCCAGCAGCCCCATTGTTGGGGGTGAGCAGTTCTTC.

Note on this clone: Other DNA sequences of this sample code for an identical CDR3. V and J are TRBV5-1 and TRBJ2-7, with D possibly being TRBD1 or TRBD2 (5 bases each). The CDR3 is 14 residues long. Germline assignment: CDR1 SGHRS and CDR2 YFSETQ. V was pared by 3 bases and J by 2 bases, with 12 bases between. The CDR3 loop is CASSWGTGTYEQYF. CDR3 in DNA: TGCGCCAGCAGCTGGGGGACGGGGACCTACGAGCAGTACTTC. The full variable domain, with the rest looked up from reference TRBV5-1 and TRBJ2-7, is KAGVTQTPRYLIKTRGQQVTLSCSPISGHRSVSWYQQTPGQGLQFLFEYFSETQRNKGNFPGRFSGRQFSNSRSEMNVSTLELGDSALYLCASSWGTGTYEQYFGPGTRLTVT.

The sample holds one count of this clone. The CDR3: CASRVYNEQFF. CDR3 DNA: TGTGCCAGCAGGGTTTACAATGAGCAGTTCTTC. The chain couples TRBV2 to TRBJ2-1; D is uncertain. Trimming left V 6 bases short and J 4 bases short, with 4 bases between. Germline CDR1 reads SNHLY; CDR2 reads FYNNEI. There are 11 residues in the CDR3. Complete variable domain (other parts from reference TRBV2 and TRBJ2-1): EPEVTQTPSHQVTQMGQEVILRCVPISNHLYFYWYRQILGQKVEFLVSFYNNEISEKSEIFDDQFSVERPDGSNFTLKIRSTKLEDSAMYFCASRVYNEQFFGPGTRLTVL.

The chain is built from TRBV7-8 and TRBJ2-2; 7 nucleotides align to TRBD2. This CDR3 contains 16 residues. V was pared by 4 bases and J by 7 bases, with 12 bases of the junction left unmatched. From germline, CDR1 is SGHVS and CDR2 FQNEAQ. The CDR3 sequence is CASSYALASGLGELFF. The CDR3 DNA sequence: TGTGCCAGCAGCTACGCCCTGGCTAGCGGTCTCGGGGAGCTGTTTTTT.

The J gene is TRBJ2-2, the V gene TRBV19; tentatively, D is TRBD2 (5 bases). The CDR3 length is 14 residues. Germline lookup yields CDR1 LNHDA and CDR2 SQIVND (reference sequence). Trimming removed 5 bases from V and 2 bases from J, with 9 bases in between. The CDR3 here is CASSSRGNTGELFF. The DNA for the CDR3 is TGTGCCAGTAGTTCACGGGGAAACACCGGGGAGCTGTTTTTT.

This chain joins TRBV7-2 and TRBJ2-4; D gene uncertain. V lost 5 bases and J 5 bases, leaving 13 bases between the germline ends. The CDR3 length is 14 residues. Germline CDR1 SGHTA, CDR2 FQGNSA. The CDR3 region has the DNA TGTGCCAGCAGCCCCCAGGTCATGGAAAACATTCAGTACTTC. Translation: CASSPQVMENIQYF.

The chain joins TRBV6-5 to TRBJ1-3; 8 bases align to TRBD1. Germline lookup yields CDR1 MNHEY and CDR2 SVGAGI. V was pared by 4 bases and J by 4 bases, with 6 bases of the junction left unmatched. CDR3 length: 15 residues. The CDR3 nucleotides are TGTGCCAGCAGTTCCGGACAGGGCAACGGAAACACCATATATTTT. This encodes CASSSGQGNGNTIYF.

CDR3 sequence reads: CASSFAGMNTEAFF. The CDR3 DNA is TGTGCCAGCAGCTTTGCAGGGATGAACACTGAAGCTTTCTTT. This chain uses TRBV5-4 with TRBJ1-1, with D possibly TRBD1 on 5 matching bases. CDR1 SGHNT and CDR2 YYREEE come from the germline V gene (reference sequence). V was shortened by 2 bases and J by 0 bases, with 8 bases between the two germline ends. This CDR3 comprises 14 residues.

The genes are TRBV7-8 and TRBJ2-3, with TRBD2 as a possible D gene (6 bases). V was clipped by 5 bases and J by 1 base, with 16 bases between them. Per the germline V gene, CDR1 is SGHVS and CDR2 is FQNEAQ. This CDR3 contains 16 residues. The CDR3 loop reads CASSPSSGVRTDTQYF. CDR3 nucleotides: TGTGCCAGCAGCCCGTCCTCGGGGGTGCGCACAGATACGCAGTATTTT.

For the CDR3, the DNA is TGTGCCAGCAGTTACTCGACAGGGGTAATGGAAGGCTACACCTTC. Amino acids: CASSYSTGVMEGYTF. This chain joins TRBV6-5 and TRBJ1-2, with TRBD1 matching 8 bases. The CDR3 is made up of 15 amino acids. The germline V gene has CDR1 MNHEY and CDR2 SVGAGI. After removal of 0 bases from V and 8 bases from J, the junction contained 8 bases not matched to a gene.

CDR3 amino acids: CASSEQGAGEETQYF. The DNA for the CDR3 is TGTGCCAGCAGCGAACAGGGGGCTGGGGAAGAGACCCAGTACTTC. The genes are TRBV9 and TRBJ2-5, with 9 positions matching TRBD1. The ends lost 3 bases at V and 3 bases at J; junction bases unmatched: 6. Germline V CDR1 and CDR2: SGDLS, YYNGEE. The CDR3 covers 15 residues.